This section outlines one T cell receptor beta chain sequence together with its context. The sample is drawn from a study of tumor-infiltrating lymphocytes in primary liver carcinoma. The source material, about 19-30 mg of unsorted bulk tissue, was used to co-extract RNA and DNA. Each participant had primary liver carcinoma, and surgical resection was the treatment. Researchers generated TCR beta cDNA from about 530 ng of total RNA, relying on a constant-region primer. For TCR beta, libraries were produced by three nested multiplex PCR rounds using slightly modified ARM-PCR. Via MiXCR, TCRdb re-called the multiplex PCR reads, giving one row per CDR3 protein. The data contain 35,000 to 50,000 distinct CDR3 sequences, roughly 75% of them seen just once; the ten biggest clones take up more than 35%. The origin of this receptor is a woman in her twenties or thirties with primary liver carcinoma and hepatitis B virus infection. Material: tumor-adjacent normal liver tissue.

In nucleotides, the CDR3 is TGTGCCAGCAGCTTAGAATCCAAGGGGACCCAGTACTTC. Protein: CASSLESKGTQYF. The V call is TRBV11-2, the J call TRBJ2-5; no reliable D call. CDR1 is SGHAT and CDR2 is FQNNGV in the germline V gene. The CDR3 runs 13 residues. Trimming cost V 0 bases and J 7 bases, with 9 bases left between them.